This T cell receptor beta chain was recorded in a study of OX40 agonist ivuxolimab in advanced cancers. Study-level background: As their treatment, patients were administered ivuxolimab, an agonistic anti-OX40 (CD134) antibody. Partial responses were achieved by three patients, one with hepatocellular carcinoma and two with cutaneous melanoma. Patients undergoing dose escalation presented with hepatocellular carcinoma, melanoma, renal cell or head and neck cancer.

Measured with immunoSEQ multiplex PCR; TCRdb has only the in-frame clones, and not every one. The top ten clones hold under 1% of a sample with 55,000 to 90,000 clones, 85% to 90% of them seen once. Notes on this clone: The antigen is not known.

Study-wide results and caveats: In the 0.1 to 3.0 mg/kg range, CD4+ and CD8+ blood T cells had expanded clonally by week 6.

The ends were cut back, 0 bases at V and 1 base at J, with 8 bases in the middle. The CDR3 has 15 residues. Germline V gene data show CDR1 as SGHDT and CDR2 as YYEEEE. The material sequenced was CD4+ or CD8+ T cells sorted from blood, taken in a trial of the OX40 agonist ivuxolimab. This receptor was identified in an adult with an advanced solid tumor such as melanoma, head and neck, liver or kidney cancer. The V gene is TRBV5-6, the J gene TRBJ1-5; TRBD1 is a possible D gene (6 bases). CDR3 bases: TGTGCCAGCAGCTTGGGGACAGAGAGCAATCAGCCCCAGCATTTT. Its translation: CASSLGTESNQPQHF.